The T cell receptor beta chain under discussion was sequenced for a study of neoadjuvant anti-PD-1 for oral cavity cancer. Sequencing was performed with immunoSEQ multiplex PCR; in TCRdb, only in-frame clones are kept and a portion is missing. The sample gives more than 50,000 clones, around 80% of which show up once; roughly 2.6% is in the top ten. There are 14 residues in the CDR3. The V gene's germline CDR1 is MGHRA and CDR2 YSYEKL. The germline V and J ends were trimmed by 1 base and 5 bases, with 11 bases remaining between them. V and J are TRBV4-1 and TRBJ2-5; D uncertain. The material was PBMCs, obtained before nivolumab (anti-PD-1) treatment. This clonotype originated in a person between 40 and 85 years old with oral cavity squamous cell carcinoma. CDR3 residues: CASSQVGLRETQYF. DNA of the CDR3: TGCGCCAGCAGCCAAGTGGGCTTAAGGGAGACCCAGTACTTC.